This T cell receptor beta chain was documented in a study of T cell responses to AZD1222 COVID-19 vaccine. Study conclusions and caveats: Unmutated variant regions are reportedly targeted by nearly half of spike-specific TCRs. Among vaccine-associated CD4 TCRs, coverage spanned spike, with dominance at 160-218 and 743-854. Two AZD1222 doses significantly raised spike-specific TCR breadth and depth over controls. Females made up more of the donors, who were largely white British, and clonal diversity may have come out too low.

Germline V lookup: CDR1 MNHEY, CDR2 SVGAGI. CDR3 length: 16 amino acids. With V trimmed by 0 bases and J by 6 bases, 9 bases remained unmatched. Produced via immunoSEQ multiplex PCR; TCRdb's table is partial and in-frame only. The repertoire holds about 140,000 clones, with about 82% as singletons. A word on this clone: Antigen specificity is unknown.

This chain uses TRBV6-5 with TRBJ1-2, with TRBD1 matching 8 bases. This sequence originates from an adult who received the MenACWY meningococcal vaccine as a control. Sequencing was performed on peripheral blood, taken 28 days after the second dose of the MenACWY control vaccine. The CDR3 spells CASSYSIGQGQNGYTF. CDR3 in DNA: TGTGCCAGCAGTTACTCGATAGGACAGGGCCAAAATGGCTACACCTTC.